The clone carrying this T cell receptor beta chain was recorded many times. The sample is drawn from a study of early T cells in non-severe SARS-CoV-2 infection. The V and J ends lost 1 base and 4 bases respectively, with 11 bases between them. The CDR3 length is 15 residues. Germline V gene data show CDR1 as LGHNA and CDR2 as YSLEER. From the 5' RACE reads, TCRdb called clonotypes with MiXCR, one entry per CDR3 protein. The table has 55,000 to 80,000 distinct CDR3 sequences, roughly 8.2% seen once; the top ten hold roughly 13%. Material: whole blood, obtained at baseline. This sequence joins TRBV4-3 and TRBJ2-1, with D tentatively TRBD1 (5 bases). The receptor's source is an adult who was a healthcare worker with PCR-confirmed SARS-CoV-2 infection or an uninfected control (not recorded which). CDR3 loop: CASSQVRGLYNEQFF. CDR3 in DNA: TGCGCCAGCAGCCAAGTTAGGGGCCTTTACAATGAGCAGTTCTTC.